Listed here are 17 T cell receptor beta chains from one sample, sequenced in a study of CD8+ T cells in alopecia areata. The treatment was: oral pan-JAK inhibitor, 5-10 mg twice daily. RNA extraction and reverse transcription yielded cDNA as sequencing template. TCRdb's table, derived via immunoSEQ multiplex PCR, lists solely in-frame clones and lacks some. The sample gives about 180,000 clones, 50% to 65% of which show up once; roughly a tenth is in the top ten. The specimen comprised CD8+ T cells sorted from blood, sampled at week 24, from a patient treated with tofacitinib. These TCRs come from a human donor with alopecia areata.

The chain joins TRBV19 to TRBJ1-2; D uncertain. With 10 bases removed from V and 2 bases from J, the gap between germline ends came to 11 bases. Germline V gene sequence: CDR1 LNHDA, CDR2 SQIVND (reference sequence). This CDR3 contains 12 residues. As DNA, the CDR3 is TGTGCCACTTACGGGAGGAACTATGGCTACACCTTC. Its protein product is CATYGRNYGYTF.

Turning to this clone: This same CDR3 is encoded by further DNA sequences in the sample. Here the CDR3 DNA reads TGCAGCGTTGGGGGACAGGGCAACACTGAAGCTTTCTTT. Translated: CSVGGQGNTEAFF. The chain recombines TRBV29-1 with TRBJ1-1; 9 nucleotides agree with TRBD1. V was clipped by 4 bases and J by 2 bases; unmatched bases: 2. This CDR3 has 13 residues. Germline lookup yields CDR1 SQVTM and CDR2 ANQGSEA.

This clone occurred a few times. This CDR3 is CASSPSAGENTGELFF. CDR3 nucleotides: TGTGCCAGCAGTCCCTCGGCGGGGGAGAACACCGGGGAGCTGTTTTTT. The V and J genes are TRBV27 and TRBJ2-2; 7 bases fit TRBD2. With 5 bases clipped from V and 1 base from J, the junction kept 7 bases outside the gene matches. The length of the CDR3 is 16 residues. Germline V gene lookup returns CDR1 MNHEY and CDR2 SMNVEV (reference sequence).

The V call is TRBV6-1, the J call TRBJ1-2; D is unresolved. The V and J ends lost 0 bases and 8 bases respectively, with 4 bases between them. The CDR3 runs to 11 residues. The germline V gene has CDR1 MNHNS and CDR2 SASEGT. The CDR3 nucleotides read TGTGCCAGCAGTGAAGCGCCCGGCTACACCTTC. Its protein product is CASSEAPGYTF.

This clone was observed a few times. The gene calls are TRBV10-2 and TRBJ2-3; tentatively, D is TRBD1 or TRBD2 (6 bases each). Germline V CDR1 and CDR2: WSHSY, SAAADI. This CDR3 region has 14 residues. V was trimmed by 7 bases and J by 0 bases, leaving 11 bases between them. The CDR3 region is CASKGGGSTDTQYF. CDR3 bases: TGCGCCAGCAAGGGGGGCGGTAGCACAGATACGCAGTATTTT.

The chain employs TRBV13 and TRBJ2-7; D unclear. The CDR3 totals 12 residues. Deletions cut 1 base from V and 5 bases from J, with 6 bases between. CDR1 is PRHDT, CDR2 FYEKMQ, per germline (reference sequence). The CDR3 nucleotides are TGTGCCAGCAGCTTAGAAATGAACGAGCAGTACTTC. As protein: CASSLEMNEQYF. Full variable domain (missing parts from reference TRBV13 and TRBJ2-7): AAGVIQSPRHLIKEKRETATLKCYPIPRHDTVYWYQQGPGQDPQFLISFYEKMQSDKGSIPDRFSAQQFSDYHSELNMSSLELGDSALYFCASSLEMNEQYFGPGTRLTVT.

The gene calls are TRBV5-5 and TRBJ2-7; 9 bases line up with TRBD1. CDR1 is SGHKS and CDR2 is YYEKEE in the germline V gene (reference sequence). CDR3 length: 15 amino acids. V dropped 5 bases and J dropped 3; count of bases not matched to a gene: 9. The CDR3 is CASSTGTGSDYEQYF. The CDR3 nucleotides are TGTGCCAGCAGTACCGGGACAGGGTCGGACTACGAGCAGTACTTC.

J is TRBJ2-7 and V is TRBV9, with D maybe TRBD1 (5 bases). The germline V gene has CDR1 SGDLS and CDR2 YYNGEE. V lost 4 bases and J lost 4, with 18 bases in between. CDR3 length: 15 residues. DNA for the CDR3: TGTGCCAGCAGCCTAGGACAAAATCCTACGTACGAGCAGTACTTC. It specifies CASSLGQNPTYEQYF.

This clone was counted only a few times. The chain joins TRBV4-3 to TRBJ2-1, with 7 positions matching TRBD2. The V and J ends lost 2 bases and 7 bases, in that order; junction bases with no gene match: 20. The CDR3 extends over 19 amino acids. CDR1 and CDR2 (germline): LGHNA, YSLEER. CDR3 nucleotide sequence: TGCGCCAGCAGCCAACAACCTCTACGCTTAGCGGGTGCGCGGAATGAGCAGTTCTTC. Protein sequence: CASSQQPLRLAGARNEQFF.

This chain uses TRBV30 with TRBJ2-7, with D unresolved. Germline V gene data show CDR1 as GTSNPN and CDR2 as SVGIG (reference sequence). The V and J ends lost 8 bases and 3 bases respectively, with 20 bases between them. The CDR3 runs to 14 residues. The CDR3 DNA reads as TGTGCCGCAAGCGACTGGGCGGTTAACTACGAGCAGTACTTC. This sequence encodes CAASDWAVNYEQYF.

As for this clone: The sample holds other DNA sequences that translate to the same CDR3. V is TRBV29-1 and J is TRBJ2-7; no reliable D call. The ends were cut back, 3 bases at V and 3 bases at J, with 9 bases in the middle. Germline V lookup: CDR1 SQVTM, CDR2 ANQGSEA. The CDR3 runs 12 residues. CDR3 protein: CSVEGSDYEQYF. The CDR3, as DNA: TGCAGCGTTGAGGGATCGGACTACGAGCAGTACTTC.

The CDR3 DNA reads as TGTGCCAGCAGCTTGGGGACGAACACTGAAGCTTTCTTT. Translating it yields CASSLGTNTEAFF. The chain has TRBV25-1 and TRBJ1-1; D is possibly TRBD1 (5 bases). CDR1 and CDR2 from the germline V gene are MGHDK and SYGVNS. V lost 6 bases, J lost 1 base, and 9 bases lay in between. CDR3 length equals 13 residues.

In this sample, this clone turned up a few times. The gene calls are TRBV10-2 and TRBJ2-3, with 12 bases matching TRBD2. The germline CDR1 and CDR2 sequences are WSHSY and SAAADI. J lost 4 bases, V lost 7 bases, and 0 bases had no gene match. The CDR3 is made up of 13 amino acids. The CDR3 nucleotides read TGCGCCAGCACTAGCGGGGGGGCAGATACGCAGTATTTT. This gives the protein CASTSGGADTQYF.

This clone was counted only a few times. The J gene is TRBJ1-4, the V gene TRBV2, with D possibly being TRBD1 (5 bases). The V end lost 9 bases, the J end lost 8 bases, and 22 bases lay between the germline ends. The CDR3 length is 15 residues. CDR1 is SNHLY, CDR2 FYNNEI, per germline. CDR3 sequence reads: CASTPYQGGREKLFF. The CDR3 DNA sequence: TGTGCCAGTACACCCTACCAGGGTGGCAGGGAAAAACTGTTTTTT.

The rearrangement links TRBV5-1 to TRBJ1-1, with D uncertain. There are 15 residues in the CDR3. CDR1 SGHRS and CDR2 YFSETQ come from the germline V gene. V lost 1 base and J 3 bases, leaving 13 bases between the germline ends. CDR3 sequence reads: CASSLLGNQDTEAFF. In nucleotides, the CDR3 is TGCGCCAGCAGCTTGTTAGGGAATCAAGACACTGAAGCTTTCTTT.

Comments on this clone: This sample includes further DNA sequences coding for the same CDR3. The V call is TRBV27, the J call TRBJ2-6; D is uncertain. This CDR3 region has 16 residues. The germline V gene has CDR1 MNHEY and CDR2 SMNVEV (reference sequence). Trimming stripped 1 base from V and 0 bases from J, with 7 bases between. CDR3 bases: TGTGCCAGCAGTTTATTGGGCAGCTCTGGGGCCAACGTCCTGACTTTC. Protein sequence: CASSLLGSSGANVLTF.

The chain has TRBV11-2 and TRBJ2-2; tentative D call: TRBD2 (5 bases). Trimming removed 2 bases from V and 5 bases from J, with 9 bases in between. CDR3 length: 14 amino acids. The germline V gene encodes CDR1 SGHAT and CDR2 FQNNGV. DNA for the CDR3: TGTGCCAGCAGCTTAACCGGGGTTACCGGGGAGCTGTTTTTT. Translated, it gives CASSLTGVTGELFF.